The entry below gives a single T cell receptor beta chain sequence along with its context. What this receptor recognizes is not known. Base qualities are not at hand, and no much larger clone is one base apart. This sample is part of a study of blood T cell repertoires in COVID-19 (TCRdb year 2020). Broadly, across the study: The collaborator samples originated in the United States, Italy and Spain and spanned the acute and convalescent phases of COVID-19. The material from the prospective study consisted of cDNA or gDNA derived from T cells, B-cell-depleted T cells, or PBMCs. Deeply sampled blood TCRbeta repertoires from subjects exposed to, actively infected with, or recovered from COVID-19 were included in the dataset. The repertoires were made available in a free public database intended to serve as a resource for research on the immune response to SARS-CoV-2. Samples were obtained from the ongoing ImmuneRACE study (first 160 participants) and from approximately 1,200 subjects provided by 6 global collaborators. Sample metadata almost always included a de-identified subject ID, COVID-19 status, age in years and sex. Where available, HLA class I and class II types were taken from metadata supplied by the sample provider and were not determined by assay-based typing. Overall study results and their limits: The quantity of clinical and demographic metadata differed by source and by participant and was supplied without curation.

Whole blood was collected in K2EDTA tubes by collaborating institutions according to the institutions' own protocols. For TCRbeta analysis, collaborator samples were shipped as frozen whole blood, as isolated PBMCs, or as DNA extracted from either sample type. From a lookup of the germline V gene (reference sequence), CDR1 and CDR2 are MNHEY and SMNVEV. Trimming at the junction amounts to 10 bases on V and 7 bases on J, and the germline ends lie 17 bases apart. The cysteine opens and the phenylalanine closes a CDR3 of 13 amino acids. Only CDR3 DNA remains: 39 bases, in frame from the first base. The immunoSEQ Assay, a bias-controlled multiplex PCR, was used to amplify TCRbeta CDR3 regions from genomic DNA. The source study handled its data this way. Nucleated cell counts per sample were estimated from amplification of reference gene primers within the assay. To quantify the absolute abundance of each unique TCRbeta CDR3 rearrangement, sequence reads were collapsed and filtered. For each sample, productive Simpson clonality was calculated as the square root of Simpson's diversity index across productive rearrangements. The immuneACCESS repertoire file appears here via TCRdb, limited to in-frame rearrangements. These files lack a portion of the clones; in checked studies, under half of the deficit traces to unresolved V genes, and the cause of the others is not known. V and J calls and clone size come straight from that table; D and trimming were deduced from the DNA. This sample has around 50,000 clones in its table, and more than 70% of those were observed once. The ten most abundant clones make up about 10% of the sample.

The chain was built from TRBV27 and TRBJ2-1; the best D guess is TRBD2, with 5 bases matching. Sequencing used peripheral blood. The sequence came from a man aged 45-65 years with active COVID-19. The nucleotide sequence reads as follows: TGTGCCAAGTCGGGCAGCGGAAGGAATGAGCAGTTCTTC. This sequence encodes CAKSGSGRNEQFF.